The sequence of this T cell receptor beta chain was determined in a study of Ad26.COV2.S vaccination and SARS-CoV-2 variants. A note on this clone: Its antigen is currently unknown.

Notes on the study in general: In vaccinated individuals, spike-specific CD8+ and CD4+ T cell responses reportedly displayed substantial breadth. Analyses of TCR breadth and depth may have underestimated total T cell responses.

This CDR3 comprises 15 residues. Deletions cut 4 bases from V and 7 bases from J, with 22 bases between. The germline V gene has CDR1 SQVTM and CDR2 ANQGSEA. The table came from immunoSEQ multiplex PCR; TCRdb's copy has only in-frame clones and leaves some out. Seen here are around 370,000 clones, under 95% observed once, and the top ten hold 3.5% to 4.5%. This sample comprised peripheral blood, obtained after recovery from COVID-19. This chain uses TRBV29-1 with TRBJ2-5; D remains unclear. The source is a human donor who had recovered from COVID-19. CDR3 loop: CSVGAPIRASTTQYF. The CDR3 DNA reads as TGCAGCGTTGGGGCCCCGATACGAGCCAGTACGACCCAGTACTTC.